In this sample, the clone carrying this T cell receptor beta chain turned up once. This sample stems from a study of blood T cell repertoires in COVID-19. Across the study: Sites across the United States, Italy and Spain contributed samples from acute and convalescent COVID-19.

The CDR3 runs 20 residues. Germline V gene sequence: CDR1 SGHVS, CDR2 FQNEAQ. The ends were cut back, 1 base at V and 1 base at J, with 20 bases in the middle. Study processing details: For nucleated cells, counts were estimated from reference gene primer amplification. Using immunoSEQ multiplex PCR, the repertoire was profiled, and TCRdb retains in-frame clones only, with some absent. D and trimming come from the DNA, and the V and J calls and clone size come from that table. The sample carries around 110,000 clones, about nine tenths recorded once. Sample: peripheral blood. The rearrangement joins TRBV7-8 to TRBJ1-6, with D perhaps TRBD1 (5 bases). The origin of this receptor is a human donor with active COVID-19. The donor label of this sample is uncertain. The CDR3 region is CASSLVHTTARGSYNSPLHF. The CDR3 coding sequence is TGTGCCAGCAGCTTAGTGCATACCACAGCTCGGGGGTCCTATAATTCACCCCTCCACTTT. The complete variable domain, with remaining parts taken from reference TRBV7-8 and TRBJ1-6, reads GAGVSQSPRYKVAKRGQDVALRCDPISGHVSLFWYQQALGQGPEFLTYFQNEAQLDKSGLPSDRFFAERPEGSVSTLKIQRTQQEDSAVYLCASSLVHTTARGSYNSPLHFGNGTRLTVT.